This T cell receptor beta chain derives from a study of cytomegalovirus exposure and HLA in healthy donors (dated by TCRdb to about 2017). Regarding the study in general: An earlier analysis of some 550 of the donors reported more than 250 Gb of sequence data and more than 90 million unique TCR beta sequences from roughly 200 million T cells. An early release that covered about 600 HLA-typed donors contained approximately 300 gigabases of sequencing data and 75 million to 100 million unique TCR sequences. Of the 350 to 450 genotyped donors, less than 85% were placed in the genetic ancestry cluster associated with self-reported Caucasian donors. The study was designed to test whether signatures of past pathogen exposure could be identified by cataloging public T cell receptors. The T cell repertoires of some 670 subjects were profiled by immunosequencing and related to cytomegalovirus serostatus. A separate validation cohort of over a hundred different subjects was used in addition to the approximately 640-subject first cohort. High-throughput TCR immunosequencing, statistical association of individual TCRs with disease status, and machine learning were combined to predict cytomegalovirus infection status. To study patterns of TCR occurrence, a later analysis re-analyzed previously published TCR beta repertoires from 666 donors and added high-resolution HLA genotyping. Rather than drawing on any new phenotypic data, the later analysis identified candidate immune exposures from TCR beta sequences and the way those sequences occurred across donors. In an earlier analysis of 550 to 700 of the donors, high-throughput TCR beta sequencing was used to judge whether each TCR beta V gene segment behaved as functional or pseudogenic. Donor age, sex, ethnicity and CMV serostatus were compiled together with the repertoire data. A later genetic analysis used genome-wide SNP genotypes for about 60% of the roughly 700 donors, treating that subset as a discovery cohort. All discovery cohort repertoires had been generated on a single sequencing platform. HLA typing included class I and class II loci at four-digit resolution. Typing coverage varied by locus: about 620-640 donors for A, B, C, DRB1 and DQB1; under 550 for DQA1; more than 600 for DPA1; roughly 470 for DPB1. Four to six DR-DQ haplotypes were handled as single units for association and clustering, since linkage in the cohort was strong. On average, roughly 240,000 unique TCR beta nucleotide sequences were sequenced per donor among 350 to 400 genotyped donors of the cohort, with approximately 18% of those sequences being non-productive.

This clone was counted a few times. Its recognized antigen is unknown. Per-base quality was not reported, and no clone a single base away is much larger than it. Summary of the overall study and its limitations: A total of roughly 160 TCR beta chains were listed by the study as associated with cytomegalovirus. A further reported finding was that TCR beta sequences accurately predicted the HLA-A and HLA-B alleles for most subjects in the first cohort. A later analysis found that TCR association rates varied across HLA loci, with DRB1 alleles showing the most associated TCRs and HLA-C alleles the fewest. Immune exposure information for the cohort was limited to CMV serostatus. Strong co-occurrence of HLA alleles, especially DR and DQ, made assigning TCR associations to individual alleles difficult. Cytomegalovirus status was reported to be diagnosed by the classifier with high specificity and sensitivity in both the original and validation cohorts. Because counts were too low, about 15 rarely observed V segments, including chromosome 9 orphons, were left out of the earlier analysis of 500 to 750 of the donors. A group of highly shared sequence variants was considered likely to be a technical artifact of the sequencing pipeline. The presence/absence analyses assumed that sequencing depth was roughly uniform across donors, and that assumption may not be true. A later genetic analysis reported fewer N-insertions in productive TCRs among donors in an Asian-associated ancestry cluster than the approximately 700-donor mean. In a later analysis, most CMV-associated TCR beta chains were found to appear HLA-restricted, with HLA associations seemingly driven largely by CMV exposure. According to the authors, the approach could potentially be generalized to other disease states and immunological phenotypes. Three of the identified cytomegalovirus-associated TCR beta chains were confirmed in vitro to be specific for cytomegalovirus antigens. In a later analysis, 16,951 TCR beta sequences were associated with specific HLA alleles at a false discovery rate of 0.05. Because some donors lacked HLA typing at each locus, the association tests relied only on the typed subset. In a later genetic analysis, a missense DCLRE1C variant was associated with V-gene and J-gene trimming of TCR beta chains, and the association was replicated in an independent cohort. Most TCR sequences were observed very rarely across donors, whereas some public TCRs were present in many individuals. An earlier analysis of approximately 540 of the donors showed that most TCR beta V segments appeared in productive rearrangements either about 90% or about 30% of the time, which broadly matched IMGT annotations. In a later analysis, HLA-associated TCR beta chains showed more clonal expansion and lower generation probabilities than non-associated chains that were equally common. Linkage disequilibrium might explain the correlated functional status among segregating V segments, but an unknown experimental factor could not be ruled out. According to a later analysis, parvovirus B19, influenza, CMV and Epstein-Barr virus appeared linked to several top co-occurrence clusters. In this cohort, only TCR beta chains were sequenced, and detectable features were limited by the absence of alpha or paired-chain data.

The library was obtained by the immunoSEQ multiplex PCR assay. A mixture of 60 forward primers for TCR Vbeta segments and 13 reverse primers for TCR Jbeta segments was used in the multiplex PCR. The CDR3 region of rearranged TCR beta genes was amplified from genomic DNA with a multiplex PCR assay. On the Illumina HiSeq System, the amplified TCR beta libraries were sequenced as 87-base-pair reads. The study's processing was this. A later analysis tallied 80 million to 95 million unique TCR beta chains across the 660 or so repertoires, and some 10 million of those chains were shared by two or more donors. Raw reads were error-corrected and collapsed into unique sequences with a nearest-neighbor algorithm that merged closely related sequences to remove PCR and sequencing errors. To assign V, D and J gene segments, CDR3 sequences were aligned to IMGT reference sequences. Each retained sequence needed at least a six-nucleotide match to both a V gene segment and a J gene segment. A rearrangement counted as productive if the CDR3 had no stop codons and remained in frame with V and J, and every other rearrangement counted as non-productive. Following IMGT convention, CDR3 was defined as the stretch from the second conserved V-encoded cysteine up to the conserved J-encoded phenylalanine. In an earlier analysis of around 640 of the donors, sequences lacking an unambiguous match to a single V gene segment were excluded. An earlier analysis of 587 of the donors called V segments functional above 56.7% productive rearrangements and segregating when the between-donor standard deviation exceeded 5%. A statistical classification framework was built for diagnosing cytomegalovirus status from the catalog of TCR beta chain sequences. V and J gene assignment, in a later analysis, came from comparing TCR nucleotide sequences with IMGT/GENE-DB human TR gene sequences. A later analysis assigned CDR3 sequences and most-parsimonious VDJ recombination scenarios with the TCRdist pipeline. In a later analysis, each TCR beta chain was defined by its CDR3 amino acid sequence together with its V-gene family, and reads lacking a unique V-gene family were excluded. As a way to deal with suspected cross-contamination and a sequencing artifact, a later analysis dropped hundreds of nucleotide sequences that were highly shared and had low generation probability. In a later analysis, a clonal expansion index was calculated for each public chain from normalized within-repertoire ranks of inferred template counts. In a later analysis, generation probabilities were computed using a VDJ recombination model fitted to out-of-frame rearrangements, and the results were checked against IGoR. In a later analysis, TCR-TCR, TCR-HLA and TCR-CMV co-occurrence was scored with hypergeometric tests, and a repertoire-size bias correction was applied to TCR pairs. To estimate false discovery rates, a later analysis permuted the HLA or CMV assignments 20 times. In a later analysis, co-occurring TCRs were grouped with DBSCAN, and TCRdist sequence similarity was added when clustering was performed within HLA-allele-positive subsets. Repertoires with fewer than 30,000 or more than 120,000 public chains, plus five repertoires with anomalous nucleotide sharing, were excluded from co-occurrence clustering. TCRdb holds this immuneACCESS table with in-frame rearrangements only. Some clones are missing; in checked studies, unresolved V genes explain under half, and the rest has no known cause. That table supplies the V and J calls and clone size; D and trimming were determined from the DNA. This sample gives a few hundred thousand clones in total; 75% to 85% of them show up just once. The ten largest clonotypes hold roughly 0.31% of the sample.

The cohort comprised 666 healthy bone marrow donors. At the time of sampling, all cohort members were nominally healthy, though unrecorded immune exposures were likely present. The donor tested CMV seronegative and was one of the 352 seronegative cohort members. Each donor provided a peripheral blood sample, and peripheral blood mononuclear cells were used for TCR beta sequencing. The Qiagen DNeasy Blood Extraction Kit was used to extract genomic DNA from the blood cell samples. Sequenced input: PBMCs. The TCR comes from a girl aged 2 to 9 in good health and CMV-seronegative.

For the CDR3, the sequence is CAISYPPGVKPDTIYF. Here is the DNA: TGTGCCATCAGCTACCCCCCGGGGGTTAAACCGGACACCATATATTTT. The chain employs TRBV10-3 and TRBJ1-3; the D segment could be TRBD1, given 5 matching bases. The trim is 6 bases for V and 8 bases for J, with a gap of 23 bases between the germline ends. The CDR3 holds 16 amino acids from the cysteine to the phenylalanine. The read is trimmed to its CDR3 DNA, 48 bases read in frame from base 1. CDR1 ENHRY and CDR2 SYGVKD are derived from the germline V gene.